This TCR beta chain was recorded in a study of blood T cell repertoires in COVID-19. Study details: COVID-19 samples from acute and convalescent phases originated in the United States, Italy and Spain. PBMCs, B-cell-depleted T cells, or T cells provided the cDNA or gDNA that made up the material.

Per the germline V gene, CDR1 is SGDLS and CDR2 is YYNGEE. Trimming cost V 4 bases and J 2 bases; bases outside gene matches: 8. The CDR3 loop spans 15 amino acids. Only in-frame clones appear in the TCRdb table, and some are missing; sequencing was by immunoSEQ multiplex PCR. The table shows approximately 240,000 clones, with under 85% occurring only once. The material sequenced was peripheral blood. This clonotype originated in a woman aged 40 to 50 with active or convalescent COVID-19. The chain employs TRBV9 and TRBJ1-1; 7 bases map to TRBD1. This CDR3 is CASSLQGGANTEAFF. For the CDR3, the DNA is TGTGCCAGCAGCCTCCAAGGGGGCGCAAACACTGAAGCTTTCTTT.